The rows below give T cell receptor beta chains drawn from one sample of a study of immune heterogeneity within non-small cell lung tumors. TCRdb redid the calling of the multiplex PCR reads with MiXCR, one entry per CDR3 protein. The table has 10,000 or so distinct CDR3 sequences, around 17% seen once; the top ten hold under 4.5%. The sequencing input was lung tumor tissue. All receptors derive from a man aged 40-55 years with non-small cell lung cancer. Both conserved end residues are trimmed from each CDR3. The order of the fields is V gene, CDR3 protein.

v_call: TRBV28; cdr3_aa: ASSSPGQSGELF
v_call: TRBV10-2; cdr3_aa: ASSAGVETQY
v_call: TRBV5-4; cdr3_aa: ASSSGGFAPGWNEQF
v_call: TRBV20-1; cdr3_aa: SAGLAGGRDTDTQY
v_call: TRBV3-1; cdr3_aa: ASSQGDTMSPLH
v_call: TRBV4-1; cdr3_aa: ASSQFWSGISYEQY
v_call: TRBV7-2; cdr3_aa: ASSFTGGPYEQY
v_call: TRBV12-3/TRBV12-4; cdr3_aa: ASVRSIYNEQF
v_call: TRBV11-1; cdr3_aa: ASSPVEGRTYTDTQY
v_call: TRBV11-3; cdr3_aa: ASSLGVYNEQF
v_call: TRBV2; cdr3_aa: ASSEGTGDIRSNQPQH
v_call: TRBV6-2/TRBV6-3; cdr3_aa: ASSDPSGNYNEQF
v_call: TRBV27; cdr3_aa: ASSSYTDTQY
v_call: TRBV28; cdr3_aa: ASSGRDGYT
v_call: TRBV11-1; cdr3_aa: ATRDSRNTDTQY
v_call: TRBV25-1; cdr3_aa: ATSGQGSQETQY
v_call: TRBV7-8; cdr3_aa: ASSGSYEQY
v_call: TRBV12-3/TRBV12-4; cdr3_aa: ASRWRDTSNTEAF
v_call: TRBV6-2/TRBV6-3; cdr3_aa: ASPTNLLGQPGNTIY
v_call: TRBV5-1; cdr3_aa: ASSLDRGEQF
v_call: TRBV29-1; cdr3_aa: GAQGTSGGNSYEQY
v_call: TRBV30; cdr3_aa: AWSPGTSGRAHEQF
v_call: TRBV28; cdr3_aa: ASSFGIAGPQH
v_call: TRBV6-1; cdr3_aa: ASSGTLSYGYT
v_call: TRBV7-8; cdr3_aa: ASSFSRSSYEQY
v_call: TRBV7-9; cdr3_aa: ASSSRTGRQETQY
v_call: TRBV18; cdr3_aa: ASSPNINNEQF
v_call: TRBV5-1; cdr3_aa: ASSLGRTRPNTGELF
v_call: TRBV18; cdr3_aa: ASSPRTGVRNEQF